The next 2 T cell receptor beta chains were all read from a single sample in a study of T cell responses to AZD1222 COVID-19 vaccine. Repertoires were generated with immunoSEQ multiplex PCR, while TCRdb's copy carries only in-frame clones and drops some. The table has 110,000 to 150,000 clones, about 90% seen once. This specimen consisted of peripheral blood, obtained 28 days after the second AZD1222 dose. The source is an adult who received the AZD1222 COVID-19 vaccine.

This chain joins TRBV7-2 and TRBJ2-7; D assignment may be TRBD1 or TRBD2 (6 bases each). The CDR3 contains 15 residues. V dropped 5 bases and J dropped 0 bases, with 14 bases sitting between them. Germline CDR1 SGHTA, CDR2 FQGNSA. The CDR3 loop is CASSQGTAYSYEQYF. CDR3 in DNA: TGTGCCAGCAGCCAGGGGACTGCCTACTCCTACGAGCAGTACTTC.

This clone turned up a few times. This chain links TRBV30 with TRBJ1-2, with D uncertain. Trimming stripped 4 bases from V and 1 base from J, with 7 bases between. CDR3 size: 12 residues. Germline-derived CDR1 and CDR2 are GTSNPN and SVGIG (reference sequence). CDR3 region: CAWNAFNYGYTF. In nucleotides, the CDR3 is TGTGCCTGGAATGCATTTAACTATGGCTACACCTTC.